These T cell receptor beta chains were read from a single sample in a study of blood T cell repertoires in COVID-19. Clones were sequenced by immunoSEQ multiplex PCR, and TCRdb holds only the in-frame ones, with some missing. The table shows 75,000 to 95,000 clones, with 80% to 85% occurring only once. Sequences were obtained from peripheral blood. Receptors originate from a man in his 60s with acute or convalescent COVID-19. Both conserved end residues are part of each CDR3. D genes are given only for firm matches. Size is stated for part of the rows, as once, few or many counts, or as a class when the clone is expanded.

TRBJ2-1 TRBD1 TRBV29-1 - TGCAGCGTTGTTCCCCTGACAGGGTTCACCTACAATGAGCAGTTCTTC CSVVPLTGFTYNEQFF
TRBJ2-7 - TRBV3-1/TRBV3-2 - TGTGCCAGCAGCCAAGGACTCGTGTCCTCCTACGAGCAGTACTTC CASSQGLVSSYEQYF
TRBJ1-5 TRBD1 TRBV6-5 - TGTGCCAGCAGGGGAGGACAGGGATTCCAGCCCCAGCATTTT CASRGGQGFQPQHF
TRBJ1-2 TRBD1 TRBV4-1 once TGCGCCAGCAGCCTCCAAGGGGGCACTAACTATGGCTACACCTTC CASSLQGGTNYGYTF
TRBJ1-6 TRBD1 TRBV29-1 - TGCAGCGTCCGCCAAGGGGGCGTGAATTCACCCCTCCACTTT CSVRQGGVNSPLHF
TRBJ1-5 - TRBV6-5 - TGTGCCAGCAGTTCGGACAGTGGCAATCAGCCCCAGCATTTT CASSSDSGNQPQHF
TRBJ1-5 - TRBV28 medium-sized TGTGCCAGCAGTGAGGGGGATCAGCCCCAGCATTTT CASSEGDQPQHF
TRBJ1-1 - TRBV4-1 - TGCGCCAGCAGCCAAGATCAGGGCGTCGCTGAAGCTTTCTTT CASSQDQGVAEAFF
TRBJ1-2 TRBD1 TRBV28 - TGTGCCAGCAGTTATGGGCCGGGACAGGGAGAATATGGCTACACCTTC CASSYGPGQGEYGYTF
TRBJ1-5 - TRBV6-1 - TGTGCCAGCAGTGAGGCAGACAATCAGCCCCAGCATTTT CASSEADNQPQHF
TRBJ2-7 TRBD2 TRBV14 - TGTGCCAGCAGCCCCGGACTAGCGGGGGGAACCTACGAGCAGTACTTC CASSPGLAGGTYEQYF
TRBJ1-1 - TRBV29-1 - TGCAGCGTCCCCGGCCGGGGGGGAGCTTTCTTT CSVPGRGGAFF
TRBJ1-1 - TRBV7-9 - TGTGCCAGCAGCTTAGTCGCGGTTGAAGCTTTCTTT CASSLVAVEAFF
TRBJ1-5 - TRBV2 many TGTGCCAGCAGTGACGCAGGATACCAGCCCCAGCATTTT CASSDAGYQPQHF
TRBJ2-3 - TRBV12-3/TRBV12-4 - TGTGCCAGCAGTTTAGCGAGGAATACGCAGTATTTT CASSLARNTQYF
TRBJ1-6 - TRBV27 - TGTGCCAGCAGCCCTTACCTGAGCTCCTATAATTCACCCCTCCACTTT CASSPYLSSYNSPLHF
TRBJ1-5 - TRBV23-1 - TGCGCCAGCACTTTGTCTATTAACGGAGCCCAGCCCCAGCATTTT CASTLSINGAQPQHF
TRBJ1-6 - TRBV2 - TGTGCCAGCAGTGAGTCGAATTCACCCCTCCACTTT CASSESNSPLHF
TRBJ2-7 TRBD1 TRBV6-4 - TGTGCCAACCAGGGGGACAGTCAATATTTATTACACTACGAGCAGTACTTC CANQGDSQYLLHYEQYF
TRBJ1-2 TRBD1 TRBV19 once TGTGCCAGTAGTATCTATTCAGGGGGAGAGTATGGCTACACCTTC CASSIYSGGEYGYTF
TRBJ2-7 TRBD2 TRBV2 few TGTGCCAGCAGTGACCCTCAAGCGGGGGACTACGAGCAGTACTTC CASSDPQAGDYEQYF
TRBJ2-6 - TRBV6-5 few TGTGCCGCCCAGGACTCTGGGGCCAACGTCCTGACTTTC CAAQDSGANVLTF
TRBJ1-2 - TRBV7-4 - TGTGCCAGCAGCTCCGACTATGGCTACACCTTC CASSSDYGYTF
TRBJ2-1 TRBD2 TRBV11-3 - TGTGCCAGCAGCTTAGCCCGACTAGCGGGGGGCTACAATGAGCAGTTCTTC CASSLARLAGGYNEQFF
TRBJ2-5 TRBD1 TRBV7-2 once TGTGCCAGCAGCTTCGGGACAGGGGCAGAGACCCAGTACTTC CASSFGTGAETQYF
TRBJ1-5 - TRBV18 - TGTGCCAGCTCACCAGATCAACTAAGCAATCAGCCCCAGCATTTT CASSPDQLSNQPQHF
TRBJ1-2 - TRBV6-5 large TGTGCCAGCAGTTACTCGCCCACGAGGGTGAATGGCTACACCTTC CASSYSPTRVNGYTF
TRBJ2-2 TRBD2 TRBV11-2 - TGTGCCAGCAGCCCGTCGACTAGCGGGGATAACACCGGGGAGCTGTTTTTT CASSPSTSGDNTGELFF
TRBJ1-2 TRBD1 TRBV5-4 - TGTGCCAGCAGCGGGACAGGGGGGGAAGGCTACACCTTC CASSGTGGEGYTF